Presented here are 15 T cell receptor beta chains from one specimen sequenced in a study of cytomegalovirus exposure and HLA in healthy donors. This PCR relied on a set of 60 Vbeta primers and 13 Jbeta primers. The protocol was immunoSEQ multiplex PCR, while the TCRdb copy is restricted to in-frame clones and leaves out a portion. This table holds approximately 70,000 clones, around 76% found once. The specimen was PBMCs. Receptors originate from a woman aged 25 to 39 in good health and CMV-seropositive.

The chain carries TRBV5-1 and TRBJ2-5; 7 positions match TRBD1. This CDR3 is built from 13 residues. Germline V lookup: CDR1 SGHRS, CDR2 YFSETQ. After removal of 0 bases from V and 4 bases from J, the junction contained 0 bases not matched to a gene. The CDR3 DNA reads as TGCGCCAGCAGCTTGGGACAGGGAGAGACCCAGTACTTC. Translating gives CASSLGQGETQYF.

The rearrangement links TRBV7-2 to TRBJ2-6, with D perhaps TRBD2 (6 bases). The CDR3 is made up of 18 amino acids. V was shortened by 2 bases and J by 1 base, with 15 bases between the two germline ends. Germline assignment: CDR1 SGHTA and CDR2 FQGNSA. This chain's CDR3 is CASSLRNSGASGANVLTF. CDR3 coding DNA: TGTGCCAGCAGCTTACGAAACTCGGGAGCGTCTGGGGCCAACGTCCTGACTTTC.

V and J are TRBV6-6 and TRBJ2-1; 11 bases line up with TRBD2. Germline V gives CDR1 MNHNY, CDR2 SVGAGI (reference sequence). The V and J ends lost 2 bases and 9 bases, in that order; junction bases with no gene match: 9. There are 16 residues in the CDR3. CDR3 residues: CASSYSTSGSSIEQFF. The CDR3 DNA follows: TGTGCCAGCAGTTACAGTACTAGCGGGAGTAGTATTGAGCAGTTCTTC.

This sequence joins TRBV28 and TRBJ1-5; TRBD1 matches 7 bases. This CDR3 comprises 15 residues. The ends lost 6 bases at V and 2 bases at J; junction bases unmatched: 7. Germline loops: CDR1 MDHEN, CDR2 SYDVKM. Written as DNA, the CDR3 is TGTGCCAGCAGCTCGACAGGGTTCGGCAATCAGCCCCAGCATTTT. Translating gives CASSSTGFGNQPQHF.

This clone appeared many times. The CDR3 sequence: CASSLDPGGTEAFF. In nucleotides, the CDR3 is TGTGCCAGCAGCTTGGATCCGGGGGGGACTGAAGCTTTCTTT. The chain employs TRBV5-4 and TRBJ1-1; possible D gene TRBD1, 5 bases. V lost 0 bases and J lost 5, with 11 bases in between. The CDR3 spans 14 residues. The germline CDR1 and CDR2 sequences are SGHNT and YYREEE (reference sequence).

The chain carries TRBV2 and TRBJ2-3; 11 bases align to TRBD2. The CDR3 runs 17 residues. The V gene's germline CDR1 is SNHLY and CDR2 FYNNEI. The trim removed 10 bases at V and 1 base at J, leaving 13 bases unmatched. CDR3 residues: CATGRPTSGTRTDTQYF. Here the CDR3 DNA reads TGTGCCACCGGGCGGCCGACTAGCGGGACACGCACAGATACGCAGTATTTT.

This clone was counted a few times. V and J are TRBV6-5 and TRBJ1-2; 8 bases map to TRBD1. The CDR3 covers 15 residues. V shed 4 bases and J 6 bases; nucleotides not matched to a gene: 10. Germline V gene sequence: CDR1 MNHEY, CDR2 SVGAGI. In DNA, the CDR3 is TGTGCCAGCAGTTCCCGACAGGGGCGATGGAATGGCTACACCTTC. Encoded protein: CASSSRQGRWNGYTF.

This clone was observed a handful of times. J is TRBJ1-1 and V is TRBV5-4; the D is unclear. This CDR3 has 14 residues. CDR1 and CDR2 from the germline V gene are SGHNT and YYREEE (reference sequence). V lost 4 bases to trimming and J lost 2 bases, with 12 bases between them. CDR3 nucleotide sequence: TGTGCCAGCAGCCGGAGGGAGGTTAACACTGAAGCTTTCTTT. Translated, it gives CASSRREVNTEAFF.

This chain uses TRBV30 with TRBJ2-3; the match to TRBD2 covers 8 bases. The V gene's germline CDR1 is GTSNPN and CDR2 SVGIG (reference sequence). V lost 0 bases to trimming and J lost 6 bases; unmatched junction nucleotides: 11. This CDR3 has 16 residues. The CDR3 reads CAWSVGLVPSRDTQYF. The DNA for the CDR3 is TGTGCCTGGAGTGTGGGACTAGTACCTTCACGTGATACGCAGTATTTT.

This chain joins TRBV25-1 and TRBJ2-1, with 9 nucleotides matching TRBD1. Germline assignment: CDR1 MGHDK and CDR2 SYGVNS. V dropped 4 bases and J dropped 6; count of bases not matched to a gene: 7. The CDR3 is 15 amino acids. The CDR3 sequence: CASSGAGTGRNEQFF. In DNA, the CDR3 is TGTGCCAGCAGTGGAGCCGGGACAGGGCGCAATGAGCAGTTCTTC.

The chain carries TRBV27 and TRBJ1-1, with D unclear. V shed 3 bases and J shed 1 base, with 9 bases lying between them. This CDR3 has 14 residues. CDR1 and CDR2 (germline): MNHEY, SMNVEV (reference sequence). The CDR3 region has the DNA TGTGCCAGCAGTTTCTATCGGGGGAACACTGAAGCTTTCTTT. Residues: CASSFYRGNTEAFF.

The CDR3 loop reads CASSLVRAPGNTIYF. In DNA, the CDR3 is TGTGCCAGCAGCTTAGTCAGGGCACCTGGAAACACCATATATTTT. The chain joins TRBV11-2 to TRBJ1-3, with a weak D call TRBD1 (5 bases). CDR1 and CDR2 (germline): SGHAT, FQNNGV. The V and J ends lost 1 base and 2 bases respectively, with 9 bases between them. The CDR3 is 15 amino acids. The full variable domain, rest sourced from reference TRBV11-2 and TRBJ1-3, is EAGVAQSPRYKIIEKRQSVAFWCNPISGHATLYWYQQILGQGPKLLIQFQNNGVVDDSQLPKDRFSAERLKGVDSTLKIQPAKLEDSAVYLCASSLVRAPGNTIYFGEGSWLTVV.

The V and J genes are TRBV28 and TRBJ1-2; 7 bases fit TRBD1. CDR3 length: 14 residues. V was pared by 6 bases and J by 4 bases, with 8 bases of the junction left unmatched. Germline lookup yields CDR1 MDHEN and CDR2 SYDVKM. The CDR3 sequence: CASRNRGPLYGYTF. CDR3 bases: TGTGCCAGCAGGAACAGGGGCCCCCTCTATGGCTACACCTTC.

This clone was detected ten times or more. Within the sample, other DNA sequences also encode this same CDR3. The chain recombines TRBV28 with TRBJ1-1; no reliable D call. CDR1 and CDR2 (germline): MDHEN, SYDVKM. The CDR3 sequence is 13 residues long. The ends were cut back, 5 bases at V and 5 bases at J, with 12 bases in the middle. CDR3 nucleotides: TGTGCCAGCAGTAGCGGCGGGAATACTGAAGCTTTCTTT. As protein: CASSSGGNTEAFF.

This rearrangement joins TRBV6-5 to TRBJ2-7; 10 bases align to TRBD2. This CDR3 comprises 15 residues. Germline CDR1 is MNHEY and CDR2 is SVGAGI. CDR3: CVSAKTSGFSYEQYF. For the CDR3, the DNA is TGTGTCTCAGCTAAGACTAGCGGGTTTTCCTACGAGCAGTACTTC.